One sample yielded the 21 T cell receptor beta chains listed below, sequenced in a study of T cells expressing NK-cell markers. With the 5' RACE reads reprocessed, TCRdb shows one record per CDR3 protein and no DNA. The listing records hundreds of thousands of distinct CDR3 sequences. Sequencing was carried out using blood T cells: a sorted CD56 or NKG2C T cell subset, CD4+ or CD8+ T cells, or bulk PBMC T cells (not recorded which). Receptor source: a woman between 18 and 70 years old in good health.

The CDR3 protein is CAWTRVGRETQYF. This chain uses TRBV30 with TRBJ2-5; checking the TCRdb D call of TRBD2 is not possible without DNA. The CDR3 contains 13 residues. Germline assignment: CDR1 GTSNPN and CDR2 SVGIG (reference sequence).

V gene TRBV7-2 combines with J gene TRBJ1-1. CDR1 and CDR2 (germline): SGHTA, FQGNSA. The CDR3 has 12 residues. Here the CDR3 reads CASSWRTVEAFF.

The chain employs TRBV12-3 or TRBV12-4 and TRBJ1-6; the D gene TCRdb calls, TRBD1, cannot be checked with no DNA. This CDR3 region has 15 residues. CDR3 sequence: CASSPPPGQNSPLHF.

The rearrangement uses TRBV7-7 and TRBJ2-1; TCRdb proposes TRBD2, but this gene call is untestable without DNA. The germline V gene has CDR1 SSHAT and CDR2 FNYEAQ (reference sequence). The CDR3 consists of 15 residues. CDR3 residues: CASSSRWGGHNEQFF.

V gene TRBV6-4 combines with J gene TRBJ2-3; TCRdb returns TRBD1, unconfirmable since there is no DNA. This CDR3 comprises 14 residues. Germline assignment: CDR1 MRHNA and CDR2 SNTAGT. The CDR3 region is CASSRTASTDTQYF.

The V and J genes are TRBV11-3 and TRBJ2-7; without DNA, the TCRdb call of TRBD1 cannot be checked. This CDR3 has 12 amino acids. Germline assignment: CDR1 SGHNT and CDR2 YENEEA. CDR3 loop: CASSTRTGVQYF.

The rearrangement joins TRBV29-1 to TRBJ2-3; TCRdb names TRBD2, which stays unverified in the absence of DNA. Germline CDR1 SQVTM, CDR2 ANQGSEA. The CDR3 length is 14 residues. The chain's CDR3 is CSADPPSSTDTQYF.

The chain couples TRBV21-1 to TRBJ2-5; the D call from TCRdb, TRBD2, cannot be confirmed without DNA. TRBV21-1 is a listed pseudogene. The CDR3 is 19 residues long. CDR3 residues: CASSNPSPPTSVKRETQYF.

J is TRBJ2-1 and V is TRBV20-1; TCRdb calls TRBD2, which cannot be checked without DNA. Germline V gene sequence: CDR1 DFQATT, CDR2 SNEGSKA (reference sequence). The CDR3 runs 14 residues. This CDR3 is CSGRGGDTYNEQFF.

The J gene is TRBJ2-1, the V gene TRBV10-1; TCRdb indicates TRBD1, and absent DNA this call remains unverified. CDR1 is WNHNN, CDR2 SYGVQD, per germline (reference sequence). The CDR3 length is 14 residues. The CDR3 loop is CASRNDRVGNEQFF.

CDR3 residues: CASRSGQGANYGYTF. This chain links TRBV6-1 with TRBJ1-2; TCRdb designates TRBD1, a call that cannot be tested without DNA. This CDR3 has 15 residues. Germline V CDR1 and CDR2: MNHNS, SASEGT.

The chain is built from TRBV29-1 and TRBJ2-1; the TCRdb call, TRBD1, lacks DNA for checking. Per the germline V gene, CDR1 is SQVTM and CDR2 is ANQGSEA. This CDR3 is 17 amino acids long. CDR3 sequence: CSVTPRTGGNSYNEQFF.

V gene TRBV29-1 combines with J gene TRBJ2-2. The germline V gene encodes CDR1 SQVTM and CDR2 ANQGSEA. CDR3 size: 13 residues. CDR3 loop: CSVVGANTGELFF.

The J gene is TRBJ1-2, the V gene TRBV6-2 or TRBV6-3; TCRdb outputs TRBD1, but without DNA this stays unchecked. This CDR3 spans 16 amino acids. Per germline, CDR1 MNHEY and CDR2 SVGEGT. The CDR3 sequence is CASSYSDGTGAYGYTF.

CDR3 residues: CATSDPGQGTGELFF. This chain uses TRBV24-1 with TRBJ2-2; TCRdb gives TRBD1 as the D gene, but with no DNA this cannot be confirmed. Per germline, CDR1 KGHDR and CDR2 SFDVKD. CDR3 length: 15 residues.

The chain uses TRBV28 and TRBJ2-7; TCRdb's D call, TRBD1, is unchecked because there is no DNA. Germline CDR1 MDHEN, CDR2 SYDVKM. This CDR3 has 15 amino acids. The CDR3: CASIRDFGGLYEQYF.

The rearrangement uses TRBV4-1 and TRBJ1-6. This CDR3 region has 15 residues. Per the germline V gene, CDR1 is MGHRA and CDR2 is YSYEKL. The CDR3 is CASSQEKGWNSPLHF.

CDR3 residues: CASSLAVDGYEQYF. This chain uses TRBV5-1 with TRBJ2-7. Germline CDR1 SGHRS, CDR2 YFSETQ. This CDR3 region has 14 residues.

The rearrangement uses TRBV7-8 and TRBJ2-1. CDR3 length: 12 residues. Looked up from germline, CDR1 is SGHVS and CDR2 is FQNEAQ. CDR3 in amino acids: CASKLMVGEQFF.

This CDR3 reads CASSSTGSYTEAFF. V and J are TRBV7-3 and TRBJ1-1. Germline values: CDR1 SGHTA, CDR2 FQGTGA. The CDR3 runs 14 residues.

The chain uses TRBV29-1 and TRBJ2-1; TCRdb reports TRBD2, a call that lacks DNA to check it against. Per germline, CDR1 SQVTM and CDR2 ANQGSEA. The CDR3 spans 13 residues. This chain's CDR3 is CSVEAGRAGEQFF.